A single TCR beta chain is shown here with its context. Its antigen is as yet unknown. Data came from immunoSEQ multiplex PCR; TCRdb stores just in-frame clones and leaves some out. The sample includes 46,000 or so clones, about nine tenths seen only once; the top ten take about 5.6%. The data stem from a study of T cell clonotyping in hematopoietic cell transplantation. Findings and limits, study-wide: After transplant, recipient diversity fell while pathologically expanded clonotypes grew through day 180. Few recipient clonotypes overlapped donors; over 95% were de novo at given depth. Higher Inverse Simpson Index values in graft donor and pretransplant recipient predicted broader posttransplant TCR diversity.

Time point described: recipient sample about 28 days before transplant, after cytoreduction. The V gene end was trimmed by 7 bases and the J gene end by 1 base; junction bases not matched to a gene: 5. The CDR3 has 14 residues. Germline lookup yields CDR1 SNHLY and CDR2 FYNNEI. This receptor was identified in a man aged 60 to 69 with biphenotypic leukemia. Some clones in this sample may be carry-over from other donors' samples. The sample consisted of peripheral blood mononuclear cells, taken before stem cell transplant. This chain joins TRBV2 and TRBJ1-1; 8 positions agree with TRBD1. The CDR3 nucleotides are TGTGCCAGCAAACAGGACAGGGAGAACACTGAAGCTTTCTTT. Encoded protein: CASKQDRENTEAFF.